This T cell receptor beta chain was identified in a study of cytomegalovirus exposure and HLA in healthy donors. V lost 6 bases and J 5 bases, leaving 17 bases between the germline ends. Germline-derived CDR1 and CDR2 are MNHEY and SVGAGI. The CDR3 spans 15 residues. 13 Jbeta primers and 60 Vbeta primers were used for the PCR. Method: immunoSEQ multiplex PCR; TCRdb's copy keeps in-frame clones and lacks some. The table shows about 140,000 clones, with approximately 80% occurring only once. The source of this sequence is a woman aged 40 to 50 in good health and CMV-seronegative. Sequenced input: PBMCs. The gene calls are TRBV6-5 and TRBJ2-1; D not certain. CDR3: CASSPEILENNEQFF. DNA of the CDR3: TGTGCCAGCAGCCCCGAGATTCTAGAAAACAATGAGCAGTTCTTC.